The T cell receptor (beta chain) under discussion was sequenced for a study of blood T cell repertoires in COVID-19 (dated by TCRdb to 2019 to 2021). Notes on the research overall: Samples from collaborators originated in the United States, Italy and Spain and spanned both the acute and convalescent phases of COVID-19. The material from the prospective study consisted of cDNA or gDNA derived from T cells, B-cell-depleted T cells, or PBMCs. The dataset comprised deeply sampled blood TCRbeta repertoires from subjects exposed to, actively infected with, or recovered from COVID-19. The repertoires were released in a freely available public database meant as a resource for research on the immune response to SARS-CoV-2. Samples were obtained from the ongoing ImmuneRACE study (first 160 participants) and from over a thousand subjects provided by 6 global collaborators. Nearly every sample came with metadata listing a de-identified subject ID, COVID-19 status, age in years and sex. Where available, HLA class I and class II types were taken from metadata supplied by the sample provider and were not determined by assay-based typing.

The CDR3, from cysteine to phenylalanine, totals 16 residues. Left in the record is the CDR3 DNA by itself, 48 bases read in frame from the first base. V drops 6 bases and J drops 2 bases, leaving 16 bases in between. For CDR1 and CDR2, the germline V gene (reference sequence) lists LGHDT and YNNKEL. The study at large found these results: Clinical and demographic metadata were provided uncurated, with the amount varying by source and participant.

Enrolling through a virtual design, the prospective study's participants ranged in age from roughly 18 to 95 years and lived across roughly 23 United States geographic areas. In the prospective study, cohorts were assigned on the basis of participant-reported clinical history obtained from a screening survey and a study questionnaire. Recovered participants in ImmuneRACE Cohort 3 were defined as having two consecutive negative NP/OP PCR tests, clearance from a healthcare professional, or resolution of symptoms. In the prospective study, whole blood, serum and a nasopharyngeal or oropharyngeal swab were collected from each participant by mobile phlebotomists. Additional blood draws and questionnaires over an approximately 2-month period could optionally be provided by prospective study participants. Prospective study blood samples were shipped either frozen or at room temperature before DNA extraction.

The immunoSEQ Assay, a bias-controlled multiplex PCR, was used to amplify TCRbeta CDR3 regions from genomic DNA. Per the authors' processing: The number of nucleated cells in each sample was estimated by amplification of reference gene primers within the assay. Sequence reads were collapsed and filtered to measure the absolute abundance of every unique TCRbeta CDR3 rearrangement. Productive Simpson clonality was computed per sample as the square root of Simpson's diversity index over productive rearrangements. Not all clones reach the TCRdb copy of this immuneACCESS table, which keeps in-frame sequences only. Checked studies attribute under half of the gap to unresolved V genes and leave the rest unexplained. V, J and clone size are taken as reported in that table, and D and trimming were inferred from the DNA itself. This sample has about 380,000 clones in its table, and roughly 86% of those were observed once. The ten largest make up approximately 1.2% of the sample.

This clone was recorded only once. Its antigen is still unknown. No much larger clone exists at a distance of one base, and base qualities are not known. This sequence uses TRBV3-1 (or the pseudogene TRBV3-2) and TRBJ2-2, and perhaps TRBD2 as D gene, on 7 matching bases. The sample consisted of PBMCs or T cells enriched from blood (not recorded which). The TCR comes from a man younger than 45 who had recovered from COVID-19. The CDR3 loop reads CASRLTSGGNTGELFF. The DNA is as follows: TGTGCCAGCAGACTGACGTCGGGGGGCAACACCGGGGAGCTGTTTTTT.